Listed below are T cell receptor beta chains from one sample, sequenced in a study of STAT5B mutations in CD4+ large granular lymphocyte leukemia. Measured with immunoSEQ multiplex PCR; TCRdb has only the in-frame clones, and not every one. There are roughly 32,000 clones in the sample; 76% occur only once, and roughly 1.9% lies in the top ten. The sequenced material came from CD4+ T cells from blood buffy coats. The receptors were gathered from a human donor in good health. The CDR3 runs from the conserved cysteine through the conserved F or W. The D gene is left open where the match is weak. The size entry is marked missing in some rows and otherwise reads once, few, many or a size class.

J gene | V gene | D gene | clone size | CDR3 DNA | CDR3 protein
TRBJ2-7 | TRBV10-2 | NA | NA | TGCGCCAGCAGCCCAATTATAATTCACGAGCAGTACTTC | CASSPIIIHEQYF
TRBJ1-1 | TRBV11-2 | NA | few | TGTGCCAGCAGCCCAGGACAGTCAGGGAGCACTGAAGCTTTCTTT | CASSPGQSGSTEAFF
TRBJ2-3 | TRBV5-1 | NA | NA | TGCGCCAGCAGCTTGGCCGATAGGGGTAGCACAGATACGCAGTATTTT | CASSLADRGSTDTQYF
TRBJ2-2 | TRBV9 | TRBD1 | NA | TGTGCCAGCAGCGAACAGGGGTACACCGGGGAGCTGTTTTTT | CASSEQGYTGELFF
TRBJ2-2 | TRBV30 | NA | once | TGTGCCTGGAGTCAGACAGCGACCACCGGGGAGCTGTTTTTT | CAWSQTATTGELFF
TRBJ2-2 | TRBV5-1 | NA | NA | TGCGCCAGCAGCAGCGGGGACAGCACCGGGGAGCTGTTTTTT | CASSSGDSTGELFF
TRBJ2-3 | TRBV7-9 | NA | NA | TGTGCCAGCAGCTTTGGGCCTAGCACAGATACGCAGTATTTT | CASSFGPSTDTQYF
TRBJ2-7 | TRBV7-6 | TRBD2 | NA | TGTGCCAGCAGCTTTACTGCTCGCGGGGGGACGTCCTACGAGCAGTACTTC | CASSFTARGGTSYEQYF
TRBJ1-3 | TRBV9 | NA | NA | TGTGCCAGCAGCGGCCTGGGGGAGGGCTTCTCTGGAAACACCATATATTTT | CASSGLGEGFSGNTIYF
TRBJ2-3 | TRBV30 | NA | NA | TGTGCCTGGAGTGTGATTGGAGATACGCAGTATTTT | CAWSVIGDTQYF
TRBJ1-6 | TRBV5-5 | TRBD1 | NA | TGTGCCAGCAGCTTATTACAGGGGAGCTCCTATAATTCACCCCTCCACTTT | CASSLLQGSSYNSPLHF
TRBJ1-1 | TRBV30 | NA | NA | TGTGCCTGGCAGGACTTGAACACTGAAGCTTTCTTT | CAWQDLNTEAFF
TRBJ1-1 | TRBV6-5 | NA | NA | TGTGCCACCACTCGAGGGGGAAGAACTGAAGCTTTCTTT | CATTRGGRTEAFF
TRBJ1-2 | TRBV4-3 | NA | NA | TGCGCCAGCAGCCAAGATCGGGTACCTCAAAGAAGCTACACCTTC | CASSQDRVPQRSYTF
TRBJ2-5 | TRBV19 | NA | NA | TGTGCCAGTAGTATAAGTGACGAGACCCAGTACTTC | CASSISDETQYF
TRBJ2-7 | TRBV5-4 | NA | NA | TGTGCCAGCAATGCGGGACATCCCGGGCAGTACTTC | CASNAGHPGQYF
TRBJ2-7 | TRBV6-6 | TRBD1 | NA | TGTGCCAGCAGTTACCACAGGGGGCGGAGTGAGCAGTACTTC | CASSYHRGRSEQYF
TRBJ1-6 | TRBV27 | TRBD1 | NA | TGTGCCAGCAGTTTATCGAGAGGGACAGGGAGTAATTCACCCCTCCACTTT | CASSLSRGTGSNSPLHF
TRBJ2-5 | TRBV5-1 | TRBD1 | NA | TGCGCCAGCAGCACGGGACAGGGGGAGACCCAGTACTTC | CASSTGQGETQYF
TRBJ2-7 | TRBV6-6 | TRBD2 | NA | TGTGCCAGCAGTCCGCCTTGGACTAGCGGAACCTACGAGCAGTACTTC | CASSPPWTSGTYEQYF
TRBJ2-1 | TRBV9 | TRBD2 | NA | TGTGCCAGCAGCGGGATAGCGGGAGGGGGGAGCGATGAGCAGTTCTTC | CASSGIAGGGSDEQFF
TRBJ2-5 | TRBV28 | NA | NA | TGTGCCAGCAGTTTAGTTACTGAGACCCAGTACTTC | CASSLVTETQYF
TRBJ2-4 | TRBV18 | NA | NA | TGTGCCAGCTCACCACCGGGACTTTTCTCGGGGATTCAGTACTTC | CASSPPGLFSGIQYF
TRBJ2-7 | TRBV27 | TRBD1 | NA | TGTGCCAGCAGGCTCCGTCAGGGGGTAACCTACGAGCAGTACTTC | CASRLRQGVTYEQYF
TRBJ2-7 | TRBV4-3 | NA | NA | TGCGCCAGCAGCCAAGGTTCACTGATATTGAGGTACGAGCAGTACTTC | CASSQGSLILRYEQYF
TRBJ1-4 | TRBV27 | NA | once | TGTGCCAGCAGTTGGGCGTTGGCGAGGGGTGAAAAACTGTTTTTT | CASSWALARGEKLFF
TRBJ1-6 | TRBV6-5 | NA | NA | TGTGCCAGCACCAGGACAGTCTATAATTCACCCCTCCACTTT | CASTRTVYNSPLHF
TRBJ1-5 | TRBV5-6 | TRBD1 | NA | TGTGCCAGCAGCTTTATAGGACAGGGTGGCAATCAGCCCCAGCATTTT | CASSFIGQGGNQPQHF
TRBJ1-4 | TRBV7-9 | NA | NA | TGTGCCAGCAGCCTACAGTCTAACCATGAAAAACTGTTTTTT | CASSLQSNHEKLFF
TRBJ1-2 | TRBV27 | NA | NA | TGTGCCAGCAGACCTACAGGGACTGCTAACTATGGCTACACCTTC | CASRPTGTANYGYTF
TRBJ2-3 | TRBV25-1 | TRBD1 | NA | TGTGCCAGCACTTCCTCGGGCAGGGGGACAGATACGCAGTATTTT | CASTSSGRGTDTQYF
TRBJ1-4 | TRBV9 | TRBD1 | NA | TGTGCCAGCAGCCAGGGACAGGGAACGGGAGGGGGAAAACTGTTTTTT | CASSQGQGTGGGKLFF
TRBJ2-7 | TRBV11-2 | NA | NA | TGTGCCAGCAGCTTAGGAGGGACGGCAGGGGCGCCCTACGAGCAGTACTTC | CASSLGGTAGAPYEQYF
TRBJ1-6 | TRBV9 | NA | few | TGTGCCAGCAGCGAGGGTAGCTATAATTCACCCCTCCACTTT | CASSEGSYNSPLHF
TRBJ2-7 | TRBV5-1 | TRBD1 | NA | TGCGCCAGCAGCTTTAGGACAGGGAATGAGCAGTACTTC | CASSFRTGNEQYF
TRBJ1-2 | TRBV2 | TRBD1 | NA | TGTGCCAGTGGGACCAGGGGGTTTGGCTACACCTTC | CASGTRGFGYTF
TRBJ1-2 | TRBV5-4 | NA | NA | TGTGCCAGCAGCTTGGACCGTCTCGTTTATGGCTACACCTTC | CASSLDRLVYGYTF
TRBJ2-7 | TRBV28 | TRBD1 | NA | TGTGCCAGCAGCTGGACAGGATCCTACGAGCAGTACTTC | CASSWTGSYEQYF
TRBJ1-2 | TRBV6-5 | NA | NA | TGTGCCAGCAGGTCGTCATCCGTCTATGGCTACACCTTC | CASRSSSVYGYTF
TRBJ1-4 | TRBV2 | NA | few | TGTGCCAGCAGTTACGGGGCCGGTGGTGAAAAACTGTTTTTT | CASSYGAGGEKLFF
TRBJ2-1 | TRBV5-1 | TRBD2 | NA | TGCGCCAGCAGCTTGGTTGGGGGGGGGAGCGAGCAGTTCTTC | CASSLVGGGSEQFF
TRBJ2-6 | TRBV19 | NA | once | TGTGCCAGTAGTATTAATCGGGGAAGTGGGGCCAACGTCCTGACTTTC | CASSINRGSGANVLTF
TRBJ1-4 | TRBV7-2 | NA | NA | TGTGCCAGCAGCTTTGCCCGCGTGGAGGAAAAACTGTTTTTT | CASSFARVEEKLFF
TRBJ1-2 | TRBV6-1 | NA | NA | TGTGCCAGCAGTGAAGCGGTAGCAACTAACTATGGCTACACCTTC | CASSEAVATNYGYTF
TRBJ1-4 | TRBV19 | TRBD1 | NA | TGTGCCAGTAGTCCATCACGGGGACAGATCAATGAAAAACTGTTTTTT | CASSPSRGQINEKLFF
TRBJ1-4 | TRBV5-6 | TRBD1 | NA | TGTGCCAGCAGCTTGCCCGGGACAGGCGGGGAAAAACTGTTTTTT | CASSLPGTGGEKLFF